This TCR beta chain was identified during a study of CD8+ T cells in alopecia areata. Study-wide findings and caveats: Against the mouse data, patients shared TCRs less clearly, possibly for HLA reasons. There were also resident alphabeta T cells of normal skin sequenced in scalp samples. A large proportion of expanded lesional clones were detected persisting in scalp and blood during tofacitinib.

V shed 6 bases, J shed 0 bases, and the junction held 4 bases outside the gene matches. CDR3 length: 14 residues. Germline CDR1 and CDR2: SNHLY and FYNNEI. As to treatment: oral pan-JAK inhibitor, 5-10 mg twice daily. PBMCs were stained for CD3, CD4 and CD8, and CD4+ and CD8+ T cells were sorted. Reverse transcribed after extraction, RNA yielded cDNA as the sequencing template. The protocol was immunoSEQ multiplex PCR, while the TCRdb copy is restricted to in-frame clones and leaves out a portion. The table has about 76,000 clones, roughly 70% seen once. Points on this clone: Antigen specificity is unknown.

The receptor's source is a human donor with alopecia areata. This chain links TRBV2 with TRBJ2-7; TRBD2 matches at 8 bases. Sequenced here: CD8+ T cells sorted from blood, sampled at week 24, from a patient treated with tofacitinib. The CDR3: CASRNAGGSYEQYF. The CDR3 DNA follows: TGTGCCAGCAGGAATGCGGGGGGCTCCTACGAGCAGTACTTC.